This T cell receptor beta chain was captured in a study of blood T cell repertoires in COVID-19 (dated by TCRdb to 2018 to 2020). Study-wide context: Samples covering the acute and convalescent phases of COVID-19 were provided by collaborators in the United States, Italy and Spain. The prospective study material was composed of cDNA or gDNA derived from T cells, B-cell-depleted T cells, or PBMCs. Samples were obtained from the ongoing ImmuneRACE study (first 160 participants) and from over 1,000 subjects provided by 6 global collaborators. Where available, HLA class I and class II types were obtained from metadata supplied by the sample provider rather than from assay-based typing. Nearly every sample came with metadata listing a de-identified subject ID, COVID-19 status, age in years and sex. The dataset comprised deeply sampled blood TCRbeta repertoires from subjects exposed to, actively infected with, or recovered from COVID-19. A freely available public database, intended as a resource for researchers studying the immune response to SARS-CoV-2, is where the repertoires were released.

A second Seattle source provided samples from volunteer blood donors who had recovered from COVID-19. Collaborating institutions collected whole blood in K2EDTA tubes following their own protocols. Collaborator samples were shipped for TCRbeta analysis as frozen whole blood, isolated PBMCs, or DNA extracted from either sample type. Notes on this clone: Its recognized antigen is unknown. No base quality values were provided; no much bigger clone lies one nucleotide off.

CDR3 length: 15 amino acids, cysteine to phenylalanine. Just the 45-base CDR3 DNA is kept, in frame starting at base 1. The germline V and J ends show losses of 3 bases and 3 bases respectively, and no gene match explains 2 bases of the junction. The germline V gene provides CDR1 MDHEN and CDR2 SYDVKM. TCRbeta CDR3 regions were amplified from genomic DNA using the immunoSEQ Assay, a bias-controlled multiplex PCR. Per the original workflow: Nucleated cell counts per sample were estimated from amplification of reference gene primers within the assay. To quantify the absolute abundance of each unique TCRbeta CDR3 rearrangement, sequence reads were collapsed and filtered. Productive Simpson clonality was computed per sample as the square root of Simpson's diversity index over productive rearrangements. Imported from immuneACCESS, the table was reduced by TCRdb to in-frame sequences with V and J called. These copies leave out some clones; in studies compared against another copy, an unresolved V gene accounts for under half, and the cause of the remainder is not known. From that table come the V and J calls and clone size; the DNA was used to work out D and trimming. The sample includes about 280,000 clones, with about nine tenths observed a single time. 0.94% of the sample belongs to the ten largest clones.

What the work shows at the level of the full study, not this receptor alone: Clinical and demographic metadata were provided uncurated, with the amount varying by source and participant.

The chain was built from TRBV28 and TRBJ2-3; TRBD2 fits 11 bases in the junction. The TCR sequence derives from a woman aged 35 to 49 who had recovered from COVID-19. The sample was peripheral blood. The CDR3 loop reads CASSFSGRATDTQYF. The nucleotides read TGTGCCAGCAGTTTTAGCGGGAGGGCAACAGATACGCAGTATTTT.